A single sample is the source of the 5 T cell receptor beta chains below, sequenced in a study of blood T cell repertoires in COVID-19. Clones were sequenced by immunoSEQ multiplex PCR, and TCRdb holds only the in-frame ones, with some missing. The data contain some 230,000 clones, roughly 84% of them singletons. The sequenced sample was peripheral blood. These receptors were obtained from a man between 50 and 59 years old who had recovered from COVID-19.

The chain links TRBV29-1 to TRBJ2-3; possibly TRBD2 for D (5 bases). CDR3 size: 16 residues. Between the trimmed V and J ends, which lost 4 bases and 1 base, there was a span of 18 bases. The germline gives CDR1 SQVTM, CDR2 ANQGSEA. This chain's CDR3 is CSVAGGSDGGTDTQYF. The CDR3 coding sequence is TGCAGCGTTGCAGGAGGCTCGGACGGAGGCACAGATACGCAGTATTTT.

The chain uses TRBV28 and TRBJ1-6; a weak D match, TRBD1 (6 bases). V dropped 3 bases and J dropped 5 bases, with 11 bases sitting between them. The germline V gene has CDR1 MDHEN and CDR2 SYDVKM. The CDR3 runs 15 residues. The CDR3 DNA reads TGTGCCAGCAGTTTGGGGGGGCTCAATAATTCACCCCTCCACTTT. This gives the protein CASSLGGLNNSPLHF.

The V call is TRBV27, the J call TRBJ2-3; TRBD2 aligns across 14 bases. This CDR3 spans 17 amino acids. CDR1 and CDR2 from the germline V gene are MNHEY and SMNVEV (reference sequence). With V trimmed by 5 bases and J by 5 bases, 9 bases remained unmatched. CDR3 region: CASSPSGTSGRRDTQYF. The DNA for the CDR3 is TGTGCCAGCAGTCCGTCAGGGACTAGCGGGAGACGAGATACGCAGTATTTT.

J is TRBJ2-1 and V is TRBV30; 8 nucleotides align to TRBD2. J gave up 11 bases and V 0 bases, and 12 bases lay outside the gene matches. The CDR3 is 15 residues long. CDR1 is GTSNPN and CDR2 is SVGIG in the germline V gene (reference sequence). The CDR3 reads CAWSVLSGGALKQFF. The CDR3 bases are TGTGCCTGGAGTGTACTGTCGGGAGGGGCCCTGAAGCAGTTCTTC.

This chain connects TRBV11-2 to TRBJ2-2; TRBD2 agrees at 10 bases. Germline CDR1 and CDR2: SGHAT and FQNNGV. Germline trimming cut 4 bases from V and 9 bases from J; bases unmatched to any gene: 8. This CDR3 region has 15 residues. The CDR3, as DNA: TGTGCCAGCAGCTCCCTAGCGGGAGTCGGCAGGGAGCTGTTTTTT. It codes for CASSSLAGVGRELFF.